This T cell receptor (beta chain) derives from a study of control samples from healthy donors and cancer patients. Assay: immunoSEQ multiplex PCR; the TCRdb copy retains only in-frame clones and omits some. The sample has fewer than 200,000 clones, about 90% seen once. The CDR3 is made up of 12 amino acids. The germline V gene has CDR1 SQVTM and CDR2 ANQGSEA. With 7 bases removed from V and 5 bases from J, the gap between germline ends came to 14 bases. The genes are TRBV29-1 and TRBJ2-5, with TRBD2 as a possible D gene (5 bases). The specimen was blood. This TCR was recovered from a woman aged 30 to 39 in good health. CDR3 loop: CSGSGFKETQYF. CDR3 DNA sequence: TGCAGCGGGTCGGGGTTTAAGGAGACCCAGTACTTC.